The subject of this entry is one T cell receptor (beta chain). The target antigen is unknown. This specimen belongs to a study of T-cell memory formation after mild COVID-19. Study at large: TCR clustering was largely donor specific.

The V gene lost 5 bases and the J gene lost 9 bases, with 13 bases spanning the gap. Germline V gene data show CDR1 as SEHNR and CDR2 as FQNEAQ (reference sequence). This CDR3 is 12 amino acids long. Sample barcodes and UMIs were carried by the TCR alpha and TCR beta cDNA libraries that 5'RACE generated with constant-segment primers. TCRdb redid the calling of the 5' RACE reads with MiXCR, one entry per CDR3 protein. The sample holds some 260,000 distinct CDR3 sequences; roughly 17% are singletons and the top ten take approximately 3.6%. Broader study findings: Second-wave clones that peaked on day 37 lacked confirmed SARS-CoV-2 specificity. Among contracting clones, CD4+ were mainly CM/EM and CD8+ enriched in EMRA.

The TCR originated in a man aged 18 to 30 who had mild COVID-19 (a few samples of this study predate the infection). Cell type and time point are not known. This chain joins TRBV7-9 and TRBJ1-1; no definite D call. Sample: PBMCs or a T cell subset sorted from them (not recorded which). The CDR3 reads CASSKGVSKAFF. Here the CDR3 DNA reads TGTGCCAGCAGCAAAGGAGTGAGTAAAGCTTTCTTT.